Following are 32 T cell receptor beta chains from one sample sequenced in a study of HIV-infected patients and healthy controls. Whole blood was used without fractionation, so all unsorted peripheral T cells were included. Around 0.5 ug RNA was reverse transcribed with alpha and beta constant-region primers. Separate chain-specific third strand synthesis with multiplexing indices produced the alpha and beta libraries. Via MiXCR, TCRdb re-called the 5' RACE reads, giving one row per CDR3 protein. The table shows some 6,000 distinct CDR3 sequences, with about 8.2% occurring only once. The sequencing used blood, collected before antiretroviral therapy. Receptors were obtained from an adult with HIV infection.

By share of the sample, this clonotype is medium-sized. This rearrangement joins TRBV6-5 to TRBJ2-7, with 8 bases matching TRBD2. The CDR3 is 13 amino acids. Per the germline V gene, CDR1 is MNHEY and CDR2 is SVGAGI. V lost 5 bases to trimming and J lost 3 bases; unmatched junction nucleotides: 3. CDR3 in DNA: TGTGCCAGCAGTAGAAGCGGGGGCTACGAGCAGTACTTC. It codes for CASSRSGGYEQYF.

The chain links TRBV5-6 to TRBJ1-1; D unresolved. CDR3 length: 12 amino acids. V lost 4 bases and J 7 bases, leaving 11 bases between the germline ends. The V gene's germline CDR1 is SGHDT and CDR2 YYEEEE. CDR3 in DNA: TGTGCCAGCAGCCCCGGACGGCATGAAGCTTTCTTT. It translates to CASSPGRHEAFF.

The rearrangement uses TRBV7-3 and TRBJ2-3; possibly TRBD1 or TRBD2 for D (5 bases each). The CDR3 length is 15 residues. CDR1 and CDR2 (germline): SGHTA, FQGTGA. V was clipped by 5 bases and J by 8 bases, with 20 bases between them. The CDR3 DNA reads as TGTGCCAGCAGCCCCTACGGGGACGACCGGGGTACGCAGTATTTT. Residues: CASSPYGDDRGTQYF.

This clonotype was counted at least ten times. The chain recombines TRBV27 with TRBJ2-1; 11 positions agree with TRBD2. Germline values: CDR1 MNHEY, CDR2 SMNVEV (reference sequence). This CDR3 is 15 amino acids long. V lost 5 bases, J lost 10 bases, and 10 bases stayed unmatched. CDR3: CASSPIDSGRGEQFF. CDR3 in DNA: TGTGCCAGCAGTCCCATCGATAGCGGGAGGGGGGAGCAGTTCTTC.

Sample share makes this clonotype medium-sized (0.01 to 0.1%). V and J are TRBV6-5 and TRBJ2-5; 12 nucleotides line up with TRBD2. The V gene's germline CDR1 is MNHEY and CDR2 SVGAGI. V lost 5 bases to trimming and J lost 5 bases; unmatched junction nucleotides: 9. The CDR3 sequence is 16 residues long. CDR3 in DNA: TGTGCCAGCAGTCCGCTAGCGGGAGGGCCGCTTGAGACCCAGTACTTC. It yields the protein CASSPLAGGPLETQYF.

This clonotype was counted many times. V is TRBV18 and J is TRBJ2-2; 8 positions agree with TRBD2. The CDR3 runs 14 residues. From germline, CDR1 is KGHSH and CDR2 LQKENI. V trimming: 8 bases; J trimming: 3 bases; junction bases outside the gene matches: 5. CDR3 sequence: CASPTSDDTGELFF. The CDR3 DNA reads TGTGCCAGCCCGACTAGCGATGACACCGGGGAGCTGTTTTTT.

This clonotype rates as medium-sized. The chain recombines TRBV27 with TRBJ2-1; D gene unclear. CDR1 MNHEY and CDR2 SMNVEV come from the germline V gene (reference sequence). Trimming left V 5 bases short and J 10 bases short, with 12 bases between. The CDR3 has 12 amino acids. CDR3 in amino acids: CASSMTPREQFF. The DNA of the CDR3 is TGTGCCAGCAGTATGACGCCTCGGGAGCAGTTCTTC.

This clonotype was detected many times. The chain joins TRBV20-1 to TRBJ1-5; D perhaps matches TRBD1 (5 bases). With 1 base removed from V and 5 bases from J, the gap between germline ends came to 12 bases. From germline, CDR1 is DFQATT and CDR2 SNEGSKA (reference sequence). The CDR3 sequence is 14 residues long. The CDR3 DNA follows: TGCAGTGCTAGAGGTTGGGGGAATCATCAGCCCCAGCATTTT. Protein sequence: CSARGWGNHQPQHF.

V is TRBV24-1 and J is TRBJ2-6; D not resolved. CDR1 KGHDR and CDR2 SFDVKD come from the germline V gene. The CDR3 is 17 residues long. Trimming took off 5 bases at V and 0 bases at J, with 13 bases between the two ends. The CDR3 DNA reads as TGTGCCACCAGTGGACCCTCACAGTTCTCTGGGGCCAACGTCCTGACTTTC. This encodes CATSGPSQFSGANVLTF.

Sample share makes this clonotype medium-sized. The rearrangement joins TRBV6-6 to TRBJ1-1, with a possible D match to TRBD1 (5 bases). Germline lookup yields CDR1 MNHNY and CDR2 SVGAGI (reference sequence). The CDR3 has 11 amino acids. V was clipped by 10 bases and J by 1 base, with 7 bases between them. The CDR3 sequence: CATGQNTEAFF. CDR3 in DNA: TGTGCCACCGGACAGAACACTGAAGCTTTCTTT.

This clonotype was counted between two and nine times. The CDR3 nucleotides read TGCGCCAGCAGCCCGACTAGCGCCACAGATACGCAGTATTTT. Protein sequence: CASSPTSATDTQYF. The chain employs TRBV5-1 and TRBJ2-3, with 8 bases fitting TRBD2. Germline trimming cut 4 bases from V and 2 bases from J; bases unmatched to any gene: 3. Germline CDR1 SGHRS, CDR2 YFSETQ. The CDR3 is made up of 14 amino acids.

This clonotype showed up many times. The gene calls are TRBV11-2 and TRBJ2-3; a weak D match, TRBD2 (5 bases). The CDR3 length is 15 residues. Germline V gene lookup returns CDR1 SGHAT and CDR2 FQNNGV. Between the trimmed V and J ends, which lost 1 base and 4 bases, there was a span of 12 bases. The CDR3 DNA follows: TGTGCCAGCAGCTTAGTACCGGGGAGCGCAGATACGCAGTATTTT. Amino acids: CASSLVPGSADTQYF. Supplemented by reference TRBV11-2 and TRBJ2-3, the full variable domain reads EAGVAQSPRYKIIEKRQSVAFWCNPISGHATLYWYQQILGQGPKLLIQFQNNGVVDDSQLPKDRFSAERLKGVDSTLKIQPAKLEDSAVYLCASSLVPGSADTQYFGPGTRLTVL.

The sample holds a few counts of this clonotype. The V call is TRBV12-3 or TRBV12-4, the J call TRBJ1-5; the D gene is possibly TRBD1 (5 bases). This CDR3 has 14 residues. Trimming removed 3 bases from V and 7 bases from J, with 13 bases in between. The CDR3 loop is CASSFFGGLQPQHF. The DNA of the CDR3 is TGTGCCAGCAGTTTCTTTGGGGGATTGCAGCCCCAGCATTTT.

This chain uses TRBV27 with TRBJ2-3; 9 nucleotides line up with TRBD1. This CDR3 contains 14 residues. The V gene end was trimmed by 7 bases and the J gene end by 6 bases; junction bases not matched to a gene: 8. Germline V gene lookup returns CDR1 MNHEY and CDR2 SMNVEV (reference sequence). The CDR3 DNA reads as TGTGCCAGCACCACCGGGACAGGGTTTGATACGCAGTATTTT. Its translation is CASTTGTGFDTQYF.

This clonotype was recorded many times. The CDR3 nucleotides read TGCGCCAGCAGCTTGGGGCAGGGGGCTTATGGCTACACCTTC. Its protein product is CASSLGQGAYGYTF. The chain has TRBV5-1 and TRBJ1-2; 8 bases are shared with TRBD1. Germline values: CDR1 SGHRS, CDR2 YFSETQ. This CDR3 has 14 amino acids. After removal of 0 bases from V and 5 bases from J, the junction contained 3 bases not matched to a gene.

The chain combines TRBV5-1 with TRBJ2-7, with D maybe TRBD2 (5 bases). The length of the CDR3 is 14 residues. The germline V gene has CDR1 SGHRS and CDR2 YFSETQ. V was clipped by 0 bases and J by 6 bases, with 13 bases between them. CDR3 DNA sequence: TGCGCCAGCAGCTTGGACGGGATGGGTAGCGAGCAGTACGTC. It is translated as CASSLDGMGSEQYV.

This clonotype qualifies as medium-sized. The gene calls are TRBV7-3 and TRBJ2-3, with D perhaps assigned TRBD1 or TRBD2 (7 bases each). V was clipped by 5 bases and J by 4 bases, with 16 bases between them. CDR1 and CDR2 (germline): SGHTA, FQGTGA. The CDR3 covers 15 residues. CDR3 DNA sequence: TGTGCCAGCAGCATTCAGGGGGGGTCCGCAGATACGCAGTATTTT. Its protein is CASSIQGGSADTQYF.

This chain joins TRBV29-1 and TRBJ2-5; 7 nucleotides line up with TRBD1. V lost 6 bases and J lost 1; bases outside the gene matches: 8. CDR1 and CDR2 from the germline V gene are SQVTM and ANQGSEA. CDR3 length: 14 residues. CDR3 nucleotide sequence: TGCAGCGTGGGGGACAGAGGAGCCCAAGAGACCCAGTACTTC. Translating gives CSVGDRGAQETQYF.

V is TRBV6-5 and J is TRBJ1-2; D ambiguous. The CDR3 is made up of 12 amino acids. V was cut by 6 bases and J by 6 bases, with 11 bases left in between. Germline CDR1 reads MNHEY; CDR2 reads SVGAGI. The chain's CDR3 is CASSSTYNGYTF. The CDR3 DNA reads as TGTGCCAGCAGCTCGACCTACAATGGCTACACCTTC.

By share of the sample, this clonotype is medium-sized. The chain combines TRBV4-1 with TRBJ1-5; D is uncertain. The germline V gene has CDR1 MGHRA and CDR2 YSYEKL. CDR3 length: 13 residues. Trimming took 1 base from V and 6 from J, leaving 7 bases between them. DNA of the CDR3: TGCGCCAGCAGCCAAGGGCTTGGTCAGCCCCAGCATTTT. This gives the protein CASSQGLGQPQHF.

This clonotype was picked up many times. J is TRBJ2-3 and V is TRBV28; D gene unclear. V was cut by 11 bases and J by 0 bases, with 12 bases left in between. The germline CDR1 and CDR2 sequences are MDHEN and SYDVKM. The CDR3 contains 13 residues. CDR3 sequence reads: CAANVASTDTQYF. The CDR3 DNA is TGTGCCGCTAACGTGGCCAGCACAGATACGCAGTATTTT. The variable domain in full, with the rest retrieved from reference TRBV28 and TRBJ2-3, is DVKVTQSSRYLVKRTGEKVFLECVQDMDHENMFWYRQDPGLGLRLIYFSYDVKMKEKGDIPEGYSVSREKKERFSLILESASTNQTSMYLCAANVASTDTQYFGPGTRLTVL.

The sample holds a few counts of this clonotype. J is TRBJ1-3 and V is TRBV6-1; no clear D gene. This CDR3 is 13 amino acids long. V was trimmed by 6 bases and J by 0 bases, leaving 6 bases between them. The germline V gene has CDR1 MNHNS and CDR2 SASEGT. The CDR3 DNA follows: TGTGCCAGCAGGCAGTTCTCTGGAAACACCATATATTTT. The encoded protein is CASRQFSGNTIYF.

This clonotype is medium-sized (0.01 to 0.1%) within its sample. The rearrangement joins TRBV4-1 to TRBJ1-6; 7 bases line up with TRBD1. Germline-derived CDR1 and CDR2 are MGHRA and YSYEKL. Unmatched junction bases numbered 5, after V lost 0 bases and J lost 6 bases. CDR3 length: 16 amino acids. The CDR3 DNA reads TGCGCCAGCAGCCAAGAGGCACAGGGGATTAATTCACCCCTCCACTTT. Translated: CASSQEAQGINSPLHF.

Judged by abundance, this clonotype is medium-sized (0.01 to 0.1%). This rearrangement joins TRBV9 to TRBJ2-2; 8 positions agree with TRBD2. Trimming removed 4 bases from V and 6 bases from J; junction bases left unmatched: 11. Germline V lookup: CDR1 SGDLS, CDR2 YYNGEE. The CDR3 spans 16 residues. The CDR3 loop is CASSSPGGRAAGELFF. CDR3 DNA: TGTGCCAGCAGCTCACCGGGGGGGAGGGCCGCCGGGGAGCTGTTTTTT.

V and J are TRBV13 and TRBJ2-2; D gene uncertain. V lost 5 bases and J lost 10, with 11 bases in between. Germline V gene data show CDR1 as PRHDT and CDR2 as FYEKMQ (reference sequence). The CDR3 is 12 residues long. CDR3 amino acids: CASSPSRVELFF. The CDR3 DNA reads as TGTGCCAGCAGCCCCTCCCGGGTGGAGCTGTTTTTT.

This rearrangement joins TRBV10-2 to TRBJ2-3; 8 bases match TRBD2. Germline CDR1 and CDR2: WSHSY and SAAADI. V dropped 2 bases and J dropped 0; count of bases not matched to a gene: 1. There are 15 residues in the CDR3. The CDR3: CASSEGGGSTDTQYF. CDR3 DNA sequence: TGCGCCAGCAGTGAGGGCGGGGGGAGCACAGATACGCAGTATTTT.

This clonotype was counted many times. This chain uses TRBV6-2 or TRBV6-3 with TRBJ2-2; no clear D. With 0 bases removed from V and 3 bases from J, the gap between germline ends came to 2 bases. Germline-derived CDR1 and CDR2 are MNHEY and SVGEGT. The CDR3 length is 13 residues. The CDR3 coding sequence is TGTGCCAGCAGTTACTCTTACACCGGGGAGCTGTTTTTT. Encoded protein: CASSYSYTGELFF.

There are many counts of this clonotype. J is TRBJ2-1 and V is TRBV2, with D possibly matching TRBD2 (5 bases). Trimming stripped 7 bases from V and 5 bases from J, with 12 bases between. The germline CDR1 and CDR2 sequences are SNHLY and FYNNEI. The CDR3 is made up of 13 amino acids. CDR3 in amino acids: CASTGWAHNEQFF. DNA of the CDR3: TGTGCCAGCACGGGATGGGCCCACAATGAGCAGTTCTTC. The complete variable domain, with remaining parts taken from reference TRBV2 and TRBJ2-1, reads EPEVTQTPSHQVTQMGQEVILRCVPISNHLYFYWYRQILGQKVEFLVSFYNNEISEKSEIFDDQFSVERPDGSNFTLKIRSTKLEDSAMYFCASTGWAHNEQFFGPGTRLTVL.

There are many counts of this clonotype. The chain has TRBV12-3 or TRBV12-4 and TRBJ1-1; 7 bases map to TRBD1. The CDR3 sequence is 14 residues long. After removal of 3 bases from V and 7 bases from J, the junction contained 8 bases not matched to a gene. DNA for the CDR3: TGTGCCAGCAGTTTTTGGGACAGAACCCTTGAAGCTTTCTTT. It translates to CASSFWDRTLEAFF.

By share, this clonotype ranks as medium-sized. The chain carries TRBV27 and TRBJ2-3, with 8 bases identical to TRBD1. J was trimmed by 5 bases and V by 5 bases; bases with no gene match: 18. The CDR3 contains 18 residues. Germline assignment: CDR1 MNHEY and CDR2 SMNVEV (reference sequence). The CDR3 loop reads CASSLEGTGATSLDTQYF. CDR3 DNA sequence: TGTGCCAGCAGTCTTGAGGGGACAGGCGCCACCTCACTAGATACGCAGTATTTT.

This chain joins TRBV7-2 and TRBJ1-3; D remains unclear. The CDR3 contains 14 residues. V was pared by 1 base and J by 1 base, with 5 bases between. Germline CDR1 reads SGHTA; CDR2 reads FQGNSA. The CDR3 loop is CASSLVLSGNTIYF. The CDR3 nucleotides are TGTGCCAGCAGCTTAGTTCTGTCTGGAAACACCATATATTTT.

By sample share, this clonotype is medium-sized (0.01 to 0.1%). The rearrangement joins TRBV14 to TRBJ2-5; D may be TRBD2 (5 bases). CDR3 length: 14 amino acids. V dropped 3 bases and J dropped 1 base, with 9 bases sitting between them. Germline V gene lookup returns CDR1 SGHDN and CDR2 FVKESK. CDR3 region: CASSHAGIQETQYF. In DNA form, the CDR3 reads TGTGCCAGCAGCCACGCCGGGATCCAAGAGACCCAGTACTTC.